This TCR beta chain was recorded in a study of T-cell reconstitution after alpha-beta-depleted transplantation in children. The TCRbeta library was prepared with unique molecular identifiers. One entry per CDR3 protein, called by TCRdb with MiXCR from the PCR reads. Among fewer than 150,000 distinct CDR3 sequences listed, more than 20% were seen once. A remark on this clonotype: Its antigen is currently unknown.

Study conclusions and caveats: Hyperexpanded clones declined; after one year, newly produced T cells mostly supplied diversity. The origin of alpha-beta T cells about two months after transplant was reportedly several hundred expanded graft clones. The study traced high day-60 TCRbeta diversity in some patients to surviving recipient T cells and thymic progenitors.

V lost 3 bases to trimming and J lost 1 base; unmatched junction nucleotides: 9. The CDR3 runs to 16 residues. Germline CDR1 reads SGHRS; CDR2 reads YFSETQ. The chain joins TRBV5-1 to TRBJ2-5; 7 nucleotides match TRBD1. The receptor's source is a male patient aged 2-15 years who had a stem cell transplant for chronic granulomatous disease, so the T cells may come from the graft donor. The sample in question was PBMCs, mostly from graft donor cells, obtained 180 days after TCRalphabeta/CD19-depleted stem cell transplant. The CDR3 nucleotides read TGCGCCAGCAGCTATTTCCCGACAGGGTCCCAAGAGACCCAGTACTTC. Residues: CASSYFPTGSQETQYF.